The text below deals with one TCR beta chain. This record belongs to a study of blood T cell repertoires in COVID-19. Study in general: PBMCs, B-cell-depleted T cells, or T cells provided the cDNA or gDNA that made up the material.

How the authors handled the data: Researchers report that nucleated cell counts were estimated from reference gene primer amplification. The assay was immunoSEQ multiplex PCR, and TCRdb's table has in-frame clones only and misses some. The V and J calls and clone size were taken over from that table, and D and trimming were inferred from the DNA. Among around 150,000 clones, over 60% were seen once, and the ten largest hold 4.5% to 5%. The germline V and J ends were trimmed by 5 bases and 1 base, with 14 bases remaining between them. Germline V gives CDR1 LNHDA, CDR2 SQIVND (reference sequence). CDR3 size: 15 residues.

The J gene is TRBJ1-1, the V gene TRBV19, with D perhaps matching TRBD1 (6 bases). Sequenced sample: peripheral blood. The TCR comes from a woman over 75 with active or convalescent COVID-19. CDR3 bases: TGTGCCAGTAGTCCTTGGGGGCAGGCGAACACTGAAGCTTTCTTT. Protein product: CASSPWGQANTEAFF.